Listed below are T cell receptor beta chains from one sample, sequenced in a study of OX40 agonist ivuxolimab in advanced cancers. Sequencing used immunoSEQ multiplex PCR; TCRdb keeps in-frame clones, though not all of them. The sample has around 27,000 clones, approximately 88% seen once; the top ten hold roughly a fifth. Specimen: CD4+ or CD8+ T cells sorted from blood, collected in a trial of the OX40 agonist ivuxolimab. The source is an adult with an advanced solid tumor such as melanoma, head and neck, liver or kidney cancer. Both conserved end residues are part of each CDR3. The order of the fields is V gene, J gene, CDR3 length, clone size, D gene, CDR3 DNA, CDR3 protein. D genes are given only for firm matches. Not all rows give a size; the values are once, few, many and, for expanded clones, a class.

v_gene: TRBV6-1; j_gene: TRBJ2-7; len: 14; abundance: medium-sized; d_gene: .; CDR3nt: TGTGCCAGCAGTTCGACTGGGCCAGGGAGCGAGCAGTACTTC; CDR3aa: CASSSTGPGSEQYF
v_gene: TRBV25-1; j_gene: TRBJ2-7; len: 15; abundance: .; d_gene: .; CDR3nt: TGTGCCAGCAGTGAATTTCGGGGCAGCGCCTACGAGCAGTACTTC; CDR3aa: CASSEFRGSAYEQYF
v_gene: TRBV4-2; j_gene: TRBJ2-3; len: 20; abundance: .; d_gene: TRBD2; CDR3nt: TGTGCCAGCAGCCAAGATTACTGGAGCGGGGGGACTCCCACCACGGATACGCAGTATTTT; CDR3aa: CASSQDYWSGGTPTTDTQYF
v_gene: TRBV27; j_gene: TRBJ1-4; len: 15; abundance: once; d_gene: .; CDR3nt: TGTGCCAGCAGTTTAGGAGTCAGGGCCGATGAAAAACTGTTTTTT; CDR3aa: CASSLGVRADEKLFF
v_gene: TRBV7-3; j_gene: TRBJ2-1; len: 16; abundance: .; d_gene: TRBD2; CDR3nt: TGTGCCAGCAGCCCAAGCGGGAGGGCCTCCTACAATGAGCAGTTCTTC; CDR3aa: CASSPSGRASYNEQFF
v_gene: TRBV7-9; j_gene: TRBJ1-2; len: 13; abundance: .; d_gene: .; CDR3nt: TGTGCCAGCAGCCCCCGGACGGATTATGGCTACACCTTC; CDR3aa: CASSPRTDYGYTF
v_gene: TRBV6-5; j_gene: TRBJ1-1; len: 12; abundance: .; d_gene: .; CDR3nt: TGTGCCAGCAGTTATTCAGGGAATGAAGCTTTCTTT; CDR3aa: CASSYSGNEAFF
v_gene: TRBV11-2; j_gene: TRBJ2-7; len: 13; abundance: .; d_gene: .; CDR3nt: TGTGCCAGCAGCGCCCGTGACTGGGACGAGCAGTACTTC; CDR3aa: CASSARDWDEQYF
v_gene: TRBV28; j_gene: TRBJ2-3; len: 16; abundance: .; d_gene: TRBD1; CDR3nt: TGTGCCAGCAGTCCAGGGACAGGGGGCGTCACAGATACGCAGTATTTT; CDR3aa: CASSPGTGGVTDTQYF
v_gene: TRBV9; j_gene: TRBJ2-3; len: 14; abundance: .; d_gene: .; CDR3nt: TGTGCCAGCAGCCCCCGATTGAACACAGATACGCAGTATTTT; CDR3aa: CASSPRLNTDTQYF
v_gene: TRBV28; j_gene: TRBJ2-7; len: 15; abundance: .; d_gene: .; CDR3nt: TGTGCCAGCAGTTTCCTCTCTAGCGTAGTCTACGAGCAGTACTTC; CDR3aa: CASSFLSSVVYEQYF
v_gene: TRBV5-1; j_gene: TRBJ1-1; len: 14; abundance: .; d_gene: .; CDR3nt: TGCGCCAGCCGCCCCGGCATCGGTGGCACTGAAGCTTTCTTT; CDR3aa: CASRPGIGGTEAFF
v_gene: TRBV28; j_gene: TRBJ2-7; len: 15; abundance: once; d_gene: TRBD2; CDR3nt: TGTGCCAGCAGTTTGGCCCTAGCGGTAGCCTGGGAGCAGTACTTC; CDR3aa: CASSLALAVAWEQYF
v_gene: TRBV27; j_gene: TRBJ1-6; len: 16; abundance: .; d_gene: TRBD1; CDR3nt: TGTGCCAGCAGTTTCGACCCCCACAGGGGTAATTCACCCCTCCACTTT; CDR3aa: CASSFDPHRGNSPLHF
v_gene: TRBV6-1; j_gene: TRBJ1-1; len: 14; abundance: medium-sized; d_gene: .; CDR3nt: TGTGCCAGCAGTGAACGATGGGATAACACTGAAGCTTTCTTT; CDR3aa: CASSERWDNTEAFF
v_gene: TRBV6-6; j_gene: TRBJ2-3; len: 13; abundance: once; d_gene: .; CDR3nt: TGTGCCAGCAGTTACATAGAGGCAGATACGCAGTATTTT; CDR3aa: CASSYIEADTQYF
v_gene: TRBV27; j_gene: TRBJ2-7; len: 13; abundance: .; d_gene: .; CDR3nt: TGTGCCAGCAGTTTAGGGGGGGGCAACGAGCAGTACTTC; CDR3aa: CASSLGGGNEQYF
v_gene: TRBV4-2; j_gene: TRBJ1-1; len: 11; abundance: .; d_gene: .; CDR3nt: TGTGCCAGCAGCCAAGGGCAGAAAGCTTTCTTT; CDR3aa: CASSQGQKAFF
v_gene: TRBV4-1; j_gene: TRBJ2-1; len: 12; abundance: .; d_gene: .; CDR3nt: TGCGCCAGCAGCCACCCTCCCAATGAGCAGTTCTTC; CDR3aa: CASSHPPNEQFF
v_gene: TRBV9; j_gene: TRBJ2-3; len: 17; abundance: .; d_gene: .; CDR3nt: TGTGCCAGCAGTTTCTCAGGGGCGTTGGGCTACACAGATACGCAGTATTTT; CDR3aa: CASSFSGALGYTDTQYF
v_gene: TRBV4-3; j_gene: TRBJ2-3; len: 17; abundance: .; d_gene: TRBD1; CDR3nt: TGCGCCAGCAGCCAAGATGAGACAGGGGCCAACACAGATACGCAGTATTTT; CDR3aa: CASSQDETGANTDTQYF
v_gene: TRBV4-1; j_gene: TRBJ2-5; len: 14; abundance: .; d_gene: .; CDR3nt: TGCGCCAGCAGCCAAGGGGGGGGCGCTGAGACCCAGTACTTC; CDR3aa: CASSQGGGAETQYF
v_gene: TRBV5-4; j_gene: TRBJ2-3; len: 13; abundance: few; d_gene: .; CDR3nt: TGTGCCAGCAGCTTCCCCAGCACAGATACGCAGTATTTT; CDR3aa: CASSFPSTDTQYF
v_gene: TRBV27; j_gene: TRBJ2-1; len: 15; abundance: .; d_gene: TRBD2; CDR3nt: TGTGCCAGCAGTCCGGGGACTAGCGGGAGAGGTGAGCAGTTCTTC; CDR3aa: CASSPGTSGRGEQFF